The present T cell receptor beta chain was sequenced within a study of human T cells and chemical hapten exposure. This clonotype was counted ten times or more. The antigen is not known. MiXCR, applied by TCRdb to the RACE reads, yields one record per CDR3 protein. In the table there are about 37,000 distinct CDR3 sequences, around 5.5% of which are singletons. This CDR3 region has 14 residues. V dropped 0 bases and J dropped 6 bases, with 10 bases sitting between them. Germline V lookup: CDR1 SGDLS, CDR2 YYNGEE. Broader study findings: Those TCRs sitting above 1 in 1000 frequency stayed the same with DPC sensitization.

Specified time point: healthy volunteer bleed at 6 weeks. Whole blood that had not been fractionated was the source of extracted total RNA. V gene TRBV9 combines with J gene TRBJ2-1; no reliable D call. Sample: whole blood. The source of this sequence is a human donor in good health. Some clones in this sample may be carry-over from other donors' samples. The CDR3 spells CASSVAPNSNEQFF. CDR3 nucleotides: TGTGCCAGCAGCGTAGCCCCGAACAGCAATGAGCAGTTCTTC.